The 3 T cell receptor beta chains below come from one sample, sequenced in a study of T cells in women clearing cervical HPV infection. Generated by immunoSEQ multiplex PCR, the TCRdb table keeps only in-frame clones and is missing some. Its listing shows around 31,000 clones. Sequencing was carried out using blood buffy coat. The origin of the receptors is a woman aged 18-69 years with a cervical HPV16 infection that either progressed to CIN3+ or cleared (not recorded which).

CDR3 DNA, as far as it was read: TGTGCCAGCAGCTCACAGGGGGAAAAA. It translates to CASSSQGEK. The entire CDR3 is CASSSQGEKLFF. This rearrangement joins TRBV14 to TRBJ1-4, with 7 bases aligning to TRBD1. The read ends 3 residues early relative to the CDR3; the germline J gene fills the gap. The V segment lost 5 bases and the J segment 8 bases; nucleotides outside the gene matches: 2. The germline V gene encodes CDR1 SGHDN and CDR2 FVKESK. The CDR3 loop spans 12 amino acids.

In the case of this clone: The read ends 3 residues before the CDR3 terminus; that terminus is restored from the germline J gene. The gene calls are TRBV6-1 and TRBJ1-1; possibly TRBD1 for D (5 bases). Trimming left V 4 bases short and J 0 bases short, with 15 bases between. The CDR3 has 16 residues. Germline V lookup: CDR1 MNHNS, CDR2 SASEGT. CDR3 DNA, as far as it was read: TGTGCCAGCAGTGTGGCAGGGAGAGGGATGAACACTGAA. This sequence encodes CASSVAGRGMNTE. The complete CDR3 sequence is CASSVAGRGMNTEAFF.

Of note for this clone: The junction departs from germline at one end; a sequencing error may be responsible. The read gets to within 3 residues of the CDR3 end, and the germline J gene fills in the rest. The chain links TRBV4-1 to TRBJ2-3; D perhaps matches TRBD1 (6 bases). CDR1 and CDR2 from the germline V gene are MGHRA and YSYEKL. This CDR3 is 15 amino acids long. The CDR3 region is CASSQDRDIAETQYF. The part of the CDR3 DNA that was read is TGCGCCAGCAGCCAAGATCGGGACATTGCAGAGACG.